The 7 T cell receptor beta chains reported below all come from one sample, sequenced in a study of metastatic and nonmetastatic thyroid tumors. Ahead of thyroid surgery, no patient had received treatment of any kind. MiXCR was used by TCRdb to re-call the PCR reads. This table has tens of thousands of clones, about 10% appearing once. Material: blood. Receptors were obtained from a female donor with papillary thyroid cancer or a benign thyroid nodule (not recorded which). Some clones in this sample may be carry-over from other donors' samples.

About this clone itself: A much larger clone differs from this one at a single base, so this may be a read error. The same CDR3 can be traced to other DNA sequences in this sample. V and J are TRBV29-1 and TRBJ1-2; possible D gene TRBD1, 6 bases. V shed 0 bases and J shed 6 bases, with 14 bases lying between them. The CDR3 length is 14 residues. Germline CDR1 SQVTM, CDR2 ANQGSEA. The CDR3 sequence is CSVEDLEGGDGYTF. Written as DNA, the CDR3 is TGCAGCGTTGAAGACCTGGAGGGGGGGGATGGCTACACCTTC.

A remark on this clone: This may arise from a read error, as a much more abundant clone is one base away. The CDR3 protein is CATSDPLHSTDTQYF. In DNA, the CDR3 is TGTGCCACCAGTGACCCTCTACACAGCACAGATACGCAGTATTTT. The gene calls are TRBV24-1 and TRBJ2-3, with D hard to call. The CDR3 has 15 amino acids. Germline CDR1 and CDR2: KGHDR and SFDVKD. V was shortened by 4 bases and J by 0 bases, with 10 bases between the two germline ends.

The V call is TRBV20-1, the J call TRBJ1-1; D is perhaps TRBD1 (5 bases). The CDR3 spans 10 residues. Per germline, CDR1 DFQATT and CDR2 SNEGSKA (reference sequence). The V and J ends lost 7 bases and 8 bases respectively, with 11 bases between them. The DNA for the CDR3 is TGCAGTGGTTTGGGGGTCGAAGCTTTCTTT. This codes for CSGLGVEAFF.

There are a few counts of this clone. Sequence at one end of the junction differs from germline and may be a read error. The chain employs TRBV6-4 and TRBJ1-4; the match to TRBD1 covers 10 bases. This CDR3 is built from 14 residues. Per germline, CDR1 MRHNA and CDR2 SNTAGT. CDR3 loop: CATRRDRGDEKMFF. DNA of the CDR3: TGTGCCACCAGACGGGACAGGGGCGATGAAAAAATGTTTTTT.

This clone has ten or more counts. The genes are TRBV28 and TRBJ1-3; no reliable D call. Trimming took off 3 bases at V and 2 bases at J, with 5 bases between the two ends. The CDR3 loop spans 13 amino acids. Looked up from germline, CDR1 is MDHEN and CDR2 is SYDVKM. The CDR3 DNA reads as TGTGCCAGCAGTTTCCAGCCTGGAAACACCATATATTTT. This codes for CASSFQPGNTIYF.

This clone is judged medium-sized. The rearrangement joins TRBV27 to TRBJ2-1; no reliable D call. The CDR3 runs 15 residues. Germline V lookup: CDR1 MNHEY, CDR2 SMNVEV (reference sequence). V was cut by 3 bases and J by 0 bases, with 9 bases left in between. The CDR3, as DNA: TGTGCCAGCAGTTTTCGGCAGAGCTCCTACAATGAGCAGTTCTTC. Translation: CASSFRQSSYNEQFF.

This clone was counted ten times or more. This chain uses TRBV6-1 with TRBJ2-7; TRBD1 matches at 8 bases. The CDR3 length is 15 residues. Germline V gives CDR1 MNHNS, CDR2 SASEGT. J gave up 4 bases and V 5 bases, and 10 bases lay outside the gene matches. CDR3 protein: CASSCGQGGFYEQYF. The CDR3 DNA follows: TGTGCCAGCAGTTGCGGACAGGGTGGGTTTTACGAGCAGTACTTC.